A selection of T cell receptor beta chains follows, all from one sample in a study of T cells after yellow fever vaccination. One entry per CDR3 protein results from TCRdb running MiXCR on the 5' RACE reads. The table shows some 300,000 distinct CDR3 sequences, with around 10% occurring only once. Sequences were derived from CD4+ T cells sorted from PBMCs, sampled 45 days after the yellow fever booster vaccination. These receptors all stem from a man younger than 30 who received the YFV17D yellow fever vaccine. Both conserved end residues are part of each CDR3. A D gene is named only where the DNA matches it firmly. A clone size is listed for some rows: how often the clone was seen (once, few, many), or a class if it is expanded.

TRBV7-8	NA	NA	TRBJ2-7	CASSPRSNYEQYF	TGTGCCAGCAGCCCCCGGAGTAACTACGAGCAGTACTTC
TRBV7-2	NA	TRBD1	TRBJ2-3	CASSLAVQGADTQYF	TGTGCCAGCAGCTTAGCGGTCCAGGGGGCGGATACGCAGTATTTT
TRBV6-6	NA	TRBD2	TRBJ2-7	CASRRGGGKYEQYF	TGTGCCAGCAGAAGGGGCGGGGGAAAGTACGAGCAGTACTTC
TRBV3-1	NA	NA	TRBJ2-6	CASSHRQSGANVLTF	TGTGCCAGCAGCCATCGCCAATCTGGGGCCAACGTCCTGACTTTC
TRBV19	NA	NA	TRBJ2-3	CASSKRSDTQYF	TGTGCCAGTAGTAAGAGGTCGGATACGCAGTATTTT
TRBV19	few	NA	TRBJ1-1	CASMGGWNTEAFF	TGTGCCAGTATGGGGGGGTGGAACACTGAAGCTTTCTTT
TRBV5-1	NA	NA	TRBJ2-1	CASSLGSRDGTYNEQFF	TGCGCCAGCAGCTTGGGCAGCCGGGACGGGACCTACAATGAGCAGTTCTTC
TRBV9	NA	NA	TRBJ2-3	CASSVVGSDTQYF	TGTGCCAGCAGCGTAGTGGGGTCCGATACGCAGTATTTT
TRBV2	few	TRBD1	TRBJ1-5	CASSGRDSLYSNQPQHF	TGTGCCAGCAGTGGACGGGACAGTCTATATAGCAATCAGCCCCAGCATTTT
TRBV5-1	few	TRBD1	TRBJ2-7	CASSPGQGFDEQYF	TGCGCCAGCAGCCCCGGACAGGGCTTCGACGAGCAGTACTTC
TRBV5-6	few	NA	TRBJ1-1	CASSLGTAQVEAFF	TGTGCCAGCAGCTTAGGGACCGCGCAGGTTGAAGCTTTCTTT
TRBV9	NA	TRBD1	TRBJ2-5	CASSVAPGGETQYF	TGTGCCAGCAGCGTAGCTCCAGGGGGCGAGACCCAGTACTTC
TRBV28	NA	NA	TRBJ1-2	CASGTPYGYTF	TGTGCCAGCGGGACCCCCTATGGCTACACCTTC
TRBV9	few	NA	TRBJ2-1	CASSVAGRDHEQFF	TGTGCCAGCAGCGTAGCTGGCAGGGATCATGAGCAGTTCTTC
TRBV24-1	NA	TRBD2	TRBJ2-3	CATSLAVYTDTQYF	TGTGCCACCAGCCTAGCGGTATACACAGATACGCAGTATTTT
TRBV7-9	NA	NA	TRBJ1-1	CASSQGTLNTEAFF	TGTGCCAGCAGCCAGGGGACCCTGAACACTGAAGCTTTCTTT
TRBV24-1	NA	TRBD2	TRBJ2-1	CATSDPWTSGGYEQFF	TGTGCCACCAGTGACCCCTGGACTAGCGGGGGGTATGAGCAGTTCTTC
TRBV19	few	NA	TRBJ2-1	CASREAHISYNEQFF	TGTGCCAGTAGAGAGGCTCATATCTCCTACAATGAGCAGTTCTTC
TRBV5-1	few	NA	TRBJ2-3	CASSLEGISLSRYF	TGCGCCAGCAGCTTGGAAGGAATCTCTTTATCTCGGTATTTT
TRBV29-1	NA	NA	TRBJ1-1	CSVSSLLFNTEAFF	TGCAGCGTCTCGTCACTATTGTTTAACACTGAAGCTTTCTTT
TRBV20-1	NA	NA	TRBJ1-6	CSARDRRASPLHF	TGCAGTGCTAGAGATCGCCGGGCATCACCCCTCCACTTT
TRBV28	NA	NA	TRBJ2-3	CASSLSGRSTDTQYF	TGTGCCAGCAGTTTATCGGGCAGGAGCACAGATACGCAGTATTTT
TRBV20-1	few	NA	TRBJ2-5	CSARVLRVYQETQYF	TGCAGTGCTAGAGTCCTCAGGGTGTACCAAGAGACCCAGTACTTC
TRBV3-1	few	TRBD1	TRBJ2-3	CASSQSGGGERHTQYF	TGTGCCAGCAGCCAATCAGGGGGTGGGGAGAGGCATACGCAGTATTTT
TRBV7-2	NA	TRBD1	TRBJ1-1	CASSPQGQGRAEAFF	TGTGCCAGCAGCCCCCAAGGACAGGGTCGCGCTGAAGCTTTCTTT
TRBV21-1	few	NA	TRBJ1-1	CARPRGRGMNTEAFF	TGTGCCAGACCCAGGGGGCGAGGGATGAACACTGAAGCTTTCTTT
TRBV18	few	NA	TRBJ2-3	CASSPLRGRASTDTQYF	TGTGCCAGCTCACCATTGCGTGGCAGAGCTAGCACAGATACGCAGTATTTT
TRBV28	many	TRBD1	TRBJ1-5	CASSSLTGGAQPQHF	TGTGCCAGCAGTTCTCTTACAGGGGGGGCTCAGCCCCAGCATTTT
TRBV2	NA	NA	TRBJ2-3	CASITQGSDTQYF	TGTGCCAGCATAACCCAAGGTTCCGATACGCAGTATTTT
TRBV10-3	few	TRBD2	TRBJ2-1	CAISGGGNEQFF	TGTGCCATTAGCGGGGGGGGAAATGAGCAGTTCTTC
TRBV6-5	NA	TRBD1	TRBJ2-5	CASADRVQETQYF	TGTGCCAGCGCGGACAGGGTTCAAGAGACCCAGTACTTC
TRBV7-3	few	NA	TRBJ1-2	CASSPFDQDYGYTF	TGTGCCAGCAGCCCGTTCGATCAGGACTATGGCTACACCTTC
TRBV6-4	many	TRBD1	TRBJ1-1	CASSPDRATEAFF	TGTGCCAGCAGCCCGGACAGGGCCACTGAAGCTTTCTTT
TRBV6-2/TRBV6-3	NA	TRBD1	TRBJ1-5	CASRPTGGSQPQHF	TGTGCCAGCAGACCTACAGGGGGCTCTCAGCCCCAGCATTTT
TRBV4-3	NA	NA	TRBJ1-5	CASSRLTGSNQPQHF	TGCGCCAGCAGCCGACTAACAGGTAGCAATCAGCCCCAGCATTTT
TRBV3-1	NA	NA	TRBJ2-4	CASSVQIAKNIQYF	TGTGCCAGCAGCGTACAAATAGCCAAAAACATTCAGTACTTC
TRBV9	NA	TRBD1	TRBJ1-1	CASSPWTGRSNTEAFF	TGTGCCAGCAGCCCGTGGACAGGGCGAAGTAACACTGAAGCTTTCTTT
TRBV9	NA	NA	TRBJ2-3	CASSVTGAHTDTQYF	TGTGCCAGCAGCGTGACGGGGGCCCACACAGATACGCAGTATTTT
TRBV20-1	NA	TRBD1	TRBJ1-1	CSARDYPGGGRTEAFF	TGCAGTGCTAGAGACTATCCAGGGGGCGGTAGGACTGAAGCTTTCTTT
TRBV7-9	NA	NA	TRBJ2-5	CASSGAAGETQYF	TGTGCCAGCAGTGGGGCCGCGGGAGAGACCCAGTACTTC
TRBV7-3	few	NA	TRBJ2-1	CASGLGGTTDNEQFF	TGTGCCAGCGGCTTAGGGGGGACTACCGACAATGAGCAGTTCTTC
TRBV23-1	NA	NA	TRBJ2-5	CASSHSWVEAETQYF	TGCGCCAGCAGTCATTCGTGGGTAGAGGCTGAGACCCAGTACTTC
TRBV7-2	NA	NA	TRBJ2-1	CASSLRPRHEQFF	TGTGCCAGCAGCTTACGGCCCAGGCATGAGCAGTTCTTC
TRBV9	few	NA	TRBJ2-1	CASSDQGNEQFF	TGTGCCAGCAGCGACCAGGGCAATGAGCAGTTCTTC
TRBV13	NA	NA	TRBJ1-4	CASSETRAGGKKLFF	TGTGCCAGCAGCGAGACCCGGGCCGGAGGTAAAAAACTGTTTTTT